This paragraph reports one TCR beta chain. Its specificity is not known. Primers targeted 54 TRBV and 13 TRBJ segments. Profiled with immunoSEQ multiplex PCR; TCRdb holds only in-frame clones, not every one. The data show approximately 100,000 clones, around 86% seen once. CDR1 is ENHRY and CDR2 is SYGVKD in the germline V gene. CDR3 length: 16 amino acids. V was clipped by 0 bases and J by 6 bases; unmatched bases: 6. These data originate in a study of T cell repertoires and HLA-DP antigens. Study details: Pre-culture CD4+ samples used roughly 1,100 ng DNA versus around 200 ng for CD137+CD4+ sorts. Whole-study findings and limits: Responder cells were total CD4+ cells with a HeLa antigen-presenting system.

Material: CD4+ T cells from PBMCs. The rearrangement links TRBV10-3 to TRBJ2-3; 10 bases are shared with TRBD2. The TCR originated in a man aged 45-60 years in good health and CMV-seronegative. The CDR3: CAISESASGGRDTQYF. CDR3 nucleotides: TGTGCCATCAGTGAGTCAGCTAGCGGGGGCAGGGATACGCAGTATTTT.